This note documents a single T cell receptor beta chain sequence. Its antigen remains unidentified. As to time point: baseline, week 1 (first vaccination visit). The treatment: pre-vaccination baseline after standard-of-care therapy. The protocol was immunoSEQ multiplex PCR, while the TCRdb copy is restricted to in-frame clones and leaves out a portion. The table includes roughly 84,000 clones, over 70% detected once. The length of the CDR3 is 14 residues. The V gene's germline CDR1 is MNHEY and CDR2 SMNVEV (reference sequence). V gave up 2 bases and J gave up 0 bases, with 8 bases separating them. This sample was included in a study of a mutant IDH1 vaccine in newly diagnosed glioma. At the level of the study: Treated patients, averaging about 40 years, were 62.5% male and about 40% female. Study results and limitations: Immune responses induced by vaccination arose in approximately 93% of the patients. Apparently unrelated to pseudoprogression were changes in the top peripheral T cell clonotypes.

Sequencing used PBMCs, obtained from a glioma patient treated with radiotherapy, temozolomide or both. The receptor was isolated from a man aged 35-49 years with glioma. Some clones in this sample may be carry-over from other donors' samples. The chain carries TRBV27 and TRBJ2-7; possible D gene TRBD2, 5 bases. CDR3 sequence (DNA): TGTGCCAGCAGTTTAGGACGGGGCTCCTACGAGCAGTACTTC. The encoded protein is CASSLGRGSYEQYF.